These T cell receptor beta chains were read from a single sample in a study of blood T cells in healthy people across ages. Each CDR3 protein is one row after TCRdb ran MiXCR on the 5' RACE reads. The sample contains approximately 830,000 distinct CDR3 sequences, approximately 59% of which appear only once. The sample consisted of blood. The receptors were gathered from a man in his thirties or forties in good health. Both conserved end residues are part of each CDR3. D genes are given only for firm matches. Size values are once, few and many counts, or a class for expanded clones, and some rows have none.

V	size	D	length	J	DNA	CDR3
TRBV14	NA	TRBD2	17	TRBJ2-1	TGTGCCAGCAGCCAAGATCTAAAGCGGGGGGGTTTCGATGAGCAGTTCTTC	CASSQDLKRGGFDEQFF
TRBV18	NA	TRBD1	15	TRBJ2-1	TGTGCCAGCTCAAAGCCGGGACAGGGAGACCATGAGCAGTTCTTC	CASSKPGQGDHEQFF
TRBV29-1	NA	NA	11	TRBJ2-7	TGCAGCGTTGTCAACTCCTACGGGCAGTACTTC	CSVVNSYGQYF
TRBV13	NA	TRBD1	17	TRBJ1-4	TGTGCCAGCAGCTTACGTCCGGGACAGCTGAAAAATGAAAAACTGTTTTTT	CASSLRPGQLKNEKLFF
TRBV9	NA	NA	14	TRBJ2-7	TGTGCCAACAGCGGGGGGGGACAGGGACGTGAGCAGTACTTC	CANSGGGQGREQYF
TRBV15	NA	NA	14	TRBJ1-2	TGTGCCACCAATCCCGGGGGGTATAACTATGGCTACACCTTC	CATNPGGYNYGYTF
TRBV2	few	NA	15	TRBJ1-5	TGTGCCAGCAGTTCATCAGGGAGGGTTAATCAGCCCCAGCATTTT	CASSSSGRVNQPQHF
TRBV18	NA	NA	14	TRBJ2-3	TGTGCCTGCTCACCCCCTTCGAGCACAGATACGCAGTATTTT	CACSPPSSTDTQYF
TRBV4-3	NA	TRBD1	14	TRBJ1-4	TGCGCCAGCAGCCAAGGACAGGGGGCTGAAAAACTGTTTTTT	CASSQGQGAEKLFF
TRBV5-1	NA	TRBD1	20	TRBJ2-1	TGCGCCAGCAGCTACAACCCCGACAGGGTCGGTCCACAAACTGACAATGAGCAGTTCTTC	CASSYNPDRVGPQTDNEQFF
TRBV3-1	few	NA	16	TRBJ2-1	TGTGCCAGCAGCCAAGATGGCAGGGATGATTGGGATGAGCAGTTCTTC	CASSQDGRDDWDEQFF
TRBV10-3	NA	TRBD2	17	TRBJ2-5	TGTGCCATCAGTGAGTCCCAGGCGGGGGAGTACCAAGAGACCCAGTACTTC	CAISESQAGEYQETQYF
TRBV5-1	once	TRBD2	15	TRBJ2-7	TGCGCCAGCAGCTTGAGTCCCGGGGGGGCCTACGAGCAGTACTTC	CASSLSPGGAYEQYF
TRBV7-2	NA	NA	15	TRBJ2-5	TGTGCCAGCAGCTTAGCGGCCCAGGCACAAGAGACCCAGTACTTC	CASSLAAQAQETQYF
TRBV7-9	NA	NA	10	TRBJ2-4	TGTGCCACCGACAGAGAGGCCCAGTACTTC	CATDREAQYF
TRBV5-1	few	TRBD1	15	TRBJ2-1	TGCGCCAGCACAGCTACAGGGGTTTCCTACAATGAGCAGTTCTTC	CASTATGVSYNEQFF
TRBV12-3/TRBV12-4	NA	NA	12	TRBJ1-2	TGTGCCAGCAGTTTATGGGGTGGTGGCTACACCTTC	CASSLWGGGYTF
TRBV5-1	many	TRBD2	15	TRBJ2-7	TGCGCCAGCAGCTTGGTGGCTAGCGGGCAGTCTGTGCAGTACTTC	CASSLVASGQSVQYF
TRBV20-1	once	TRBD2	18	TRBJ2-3	TGCAGTGCTAGGAAACTAGCGGGGGTTCCCGCTAGCACAGATACGCAGTATTTT	CSARKLAGVPASTDTQYF
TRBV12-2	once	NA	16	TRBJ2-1	TGTGCAAGTCGCTCACGACAGGGGGCCTCCTACAATGAGCAGTTCTTC	CASRSRQGASYNEQFF
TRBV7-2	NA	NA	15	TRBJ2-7	TGTGCCAGCTGTGTTGGCGGGACGAGGGGTTACGAGCAGTACTTC	CASCVGGTRGYEQYF
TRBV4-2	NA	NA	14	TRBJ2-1	TGTGCCAGCAGCCAAGAGACTAGTACGGATGAGCAGTTCTTC	CASSQETSTDEQFF
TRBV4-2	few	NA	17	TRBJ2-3	TGTGCCAGCAGCCAAGCCAACCGACGTCGACGGGCAGATACGCAGTATTTT	CASSQANRRRRADTQYF
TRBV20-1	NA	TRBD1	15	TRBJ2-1	TGCAGTGCTAGAGAGAACAGGGGGTATTTCCATGAGCAGTTCTTC	CSARENRGYFHEQFF
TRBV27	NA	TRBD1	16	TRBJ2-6	TGTGCCAGCAGTTTTCAGGGGGCGGGTGGGGCCAACGTCCTGACTTTC	CASSFQGAGGANVLTF
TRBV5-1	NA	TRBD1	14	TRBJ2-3	TGCGCCAGCAGCTCGAGACAGGGGACAGATACGCAGTATTTT	CASSSRQGTDTQYF
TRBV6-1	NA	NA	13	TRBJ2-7	TGTGCCAGCAGTGATTCGGTATTCTACGAGCAGTACTTC	CASSDSVFYEQYF
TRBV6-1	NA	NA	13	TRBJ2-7	TGTGCCAGCAGTGAACTCGGCAGGGGCGAGCAGTACTTC	CASSELGRGEQYF
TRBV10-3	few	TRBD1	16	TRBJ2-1	TGTGCCATCAGTGAGCCCGGACAGGGGCTGGACAATGAGCAGTTCTTC	CAISEPGQGLDNEQFF
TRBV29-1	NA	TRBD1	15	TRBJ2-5	TGCAGCTTCTACAACCGCTGGACAGGGAAAGAGACCCAGTACTTC	CSFYNRWTGKETQYF
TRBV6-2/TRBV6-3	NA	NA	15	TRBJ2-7	TGTGCCAGCAGTTTCCGCCTCCTTGGAGGGGGCGAGCAGTACTTC	CASSFRLLGGGEQYF